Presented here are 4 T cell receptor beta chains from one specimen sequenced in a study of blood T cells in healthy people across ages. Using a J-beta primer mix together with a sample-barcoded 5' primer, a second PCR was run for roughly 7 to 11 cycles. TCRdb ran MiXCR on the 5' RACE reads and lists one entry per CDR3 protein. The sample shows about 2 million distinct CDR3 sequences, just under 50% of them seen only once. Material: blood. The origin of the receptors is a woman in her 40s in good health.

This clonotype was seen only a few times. The CDR3 sequence: CASTLRGGGQEQFF. CDR3 nucleotide sequence: TGTGCCAGCACCCTGAGAGGGGGGGGCCAGGAGCAGTTCTTC. This chain uses TRBV7-9 with TRBJ2-1; tentative D call: TRBD2 (7 bases). V lost 7 bases and J 10 bases, leaving 20 bases between the germline ends. In germline, CDR1 is SEHNR, CDR2 FQNEAQ (reference sequence). The CDR3 is 14 residues long. The full variable domain, its missing parts supplied by reference TRBV7-9 and TRBJ2-1, is DTGVSQNPRHKITKRGQNVTFRCDPISEHNRLYWYRQTLGQGPEFLTYFQNEAQLEKSRLLSDRFSAERPKGSFSTLEIQRTEQGDSAMYLCASTLRGGGQEQFFGPGTRLTVL.

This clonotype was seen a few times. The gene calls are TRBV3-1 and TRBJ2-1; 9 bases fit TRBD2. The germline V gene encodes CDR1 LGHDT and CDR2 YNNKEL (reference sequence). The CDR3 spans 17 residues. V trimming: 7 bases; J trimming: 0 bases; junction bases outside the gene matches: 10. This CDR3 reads CASTRGVAGASYNEQFF. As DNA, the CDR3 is TGTGCCAGCACCAGAGGGGTAGCGGGGGCCTCCTACAATGAGCAGTTCTTC.

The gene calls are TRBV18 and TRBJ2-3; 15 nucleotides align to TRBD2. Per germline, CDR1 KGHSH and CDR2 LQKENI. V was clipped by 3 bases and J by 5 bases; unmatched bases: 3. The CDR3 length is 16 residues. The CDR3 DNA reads TGTGCCAGCTCACCGGGACTAGCGGGGGGACGAGATACGCAGTATTTT. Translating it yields CASSPGLAGGRDTQYF.

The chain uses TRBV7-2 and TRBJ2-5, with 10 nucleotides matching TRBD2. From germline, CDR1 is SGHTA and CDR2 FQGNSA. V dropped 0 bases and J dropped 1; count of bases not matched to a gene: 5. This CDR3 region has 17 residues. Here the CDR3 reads CASSLALAGGSQETQYF. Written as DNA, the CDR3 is TGTGCCAGCAGCTTAGCGTTAGCGGGGGGATCCCAAGAGACCCAGTACTTC.